The clone carrying this T cell receptor (beta chain) was counted a few times. These data belong to a study of radiation and T cells in renal cell carcinoma. Here immunoSEQ multiplex PCR was the method, and the copy in TCRdb shows in-frame clones only, minus some. The table includes over 85,000 clones, over 80% detected once. The time point was: blood 4 weeks post-SBRT, at nephrectomy. Treatment here: 15 Gy SBRT to primary tumor, nephrectomy 4 weeks later. Blood was sampled at baseline, 2 weeks and 4 weeks after SBRT. Sequenced material: blood, taken from a patient whose treatment included radiotherapy and nephrectomy. The TCR comes from a man in his fifties with renal cell carcinoma.

CDR3 DNA sequence: TGTGCCAGTAGTAGAGGCCACGGGGGCAGGTTGTATGGCTACACCTTC. This codes for CASSRGHGGRLYGYTF. The chain uses TRBV19 and TRBJ1-2; D might be TRBD1 (6 bases). CDR3 length equals 16 residues. V was trimmed by 4 bases and J by 5 bases, leaving 20 bases between them. Germline V lookup: CDR1 LNHDA, CDR2 SQIVND (reference sequence). Full variable domain (remainder filled in from reference TRBV19 and TRBJ1-2): DGGITQSPKYLFRKEGQNVTLSCEQNLNHDAMYWYRQDPGQGLRLIYYSQIVNDFQKGDIAEGYSVSREKKESFPLTVTSAQKNPTAFYLCASSRGHGGRLYGYTFGSGTRLTVV.